Listed here is a single T cell receptor beta chain. No antigen is known for it. These data belong to a study of circulating and synovial CD4+ cells in juvenile arthritis. The study, taken as a whole, reports: Compared with bulk blood, circulating pathogenic-like lymphocytes shared substantially more CDR3 sequences with synovial T cells. Diversity here was lower than in bulk blood CD4 cells. Bulk blood CD4 samples held at least an order of magnitude more or fewer genomes than CPL.

Libraries were prepared by immunoSEQ multiplex PCR; TCRdb keeps only in-frame clonotypes and omits some of them. The top ten hold 0.15% to 0.2% of the sample, which has about 35,000 clones, nearly 95% seen once. The receptor was isolated from a human donor with juvenile idiopathic arthritis. The sequenced sample was CD4+ T cells from blood.

CDR3 region: CASSEARGSTGYTF. CDR3 DNA: TGTGCCAGCAGTGAAGCACGGGGAAGTACGGGCTACACCTTC. The chain links TRBV6-1 to TRBJ1-2; D ambiguous. This CDR3 spans 14 amino acids. Trimming removed 0 bases at V and 8 bases at J, with 13 bases between. The germline CDR1 and CDR2 sequences are MNHNS and SASEGT.